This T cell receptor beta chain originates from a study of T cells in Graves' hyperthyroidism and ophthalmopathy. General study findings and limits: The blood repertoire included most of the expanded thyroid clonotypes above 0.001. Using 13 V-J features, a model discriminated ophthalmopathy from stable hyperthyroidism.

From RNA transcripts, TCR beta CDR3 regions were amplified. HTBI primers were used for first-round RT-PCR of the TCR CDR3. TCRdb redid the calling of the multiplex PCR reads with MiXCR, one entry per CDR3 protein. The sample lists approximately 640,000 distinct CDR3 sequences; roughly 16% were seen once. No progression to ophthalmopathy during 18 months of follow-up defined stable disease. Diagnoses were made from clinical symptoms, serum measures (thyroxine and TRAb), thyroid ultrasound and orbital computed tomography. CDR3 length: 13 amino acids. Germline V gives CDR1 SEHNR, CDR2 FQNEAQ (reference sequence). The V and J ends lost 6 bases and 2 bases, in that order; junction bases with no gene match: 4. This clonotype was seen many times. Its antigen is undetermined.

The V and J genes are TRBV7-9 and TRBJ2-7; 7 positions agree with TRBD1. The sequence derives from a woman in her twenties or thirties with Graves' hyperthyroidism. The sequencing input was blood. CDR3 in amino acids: CASRYTGAYEQYF. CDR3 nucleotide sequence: TGTGCCAGCAGATACACAGGGGCCTACGAGCAGTACTTC.